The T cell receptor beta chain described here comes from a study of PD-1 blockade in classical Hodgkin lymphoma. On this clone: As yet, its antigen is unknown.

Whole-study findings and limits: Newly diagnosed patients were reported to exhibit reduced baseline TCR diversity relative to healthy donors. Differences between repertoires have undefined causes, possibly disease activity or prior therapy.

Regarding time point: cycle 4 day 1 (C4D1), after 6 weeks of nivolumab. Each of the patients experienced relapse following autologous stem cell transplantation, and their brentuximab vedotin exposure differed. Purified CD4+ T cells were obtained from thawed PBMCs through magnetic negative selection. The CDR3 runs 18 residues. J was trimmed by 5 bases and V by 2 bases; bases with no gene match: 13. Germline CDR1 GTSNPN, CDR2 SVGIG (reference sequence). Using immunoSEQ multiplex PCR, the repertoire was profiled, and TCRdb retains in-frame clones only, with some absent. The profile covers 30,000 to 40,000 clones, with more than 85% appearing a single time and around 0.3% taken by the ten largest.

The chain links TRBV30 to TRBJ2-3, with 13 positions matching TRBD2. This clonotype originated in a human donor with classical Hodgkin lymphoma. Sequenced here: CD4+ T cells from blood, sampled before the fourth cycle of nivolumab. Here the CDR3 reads CAWSPALGLAGVVDTQYF. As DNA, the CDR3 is TGTGCCTGGAGTCCCGCCCTTGGACTAGCGGGAGTCGTAGATACGCAGTATTTT.